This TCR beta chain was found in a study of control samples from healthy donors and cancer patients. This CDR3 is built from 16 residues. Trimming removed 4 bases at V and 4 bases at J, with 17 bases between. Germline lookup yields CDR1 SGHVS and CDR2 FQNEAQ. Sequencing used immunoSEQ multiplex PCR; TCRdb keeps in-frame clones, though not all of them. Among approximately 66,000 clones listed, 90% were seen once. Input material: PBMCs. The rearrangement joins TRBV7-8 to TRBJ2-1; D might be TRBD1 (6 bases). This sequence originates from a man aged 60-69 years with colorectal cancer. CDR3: CASSSDSDRFYNEQFF. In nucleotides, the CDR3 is TGTGCCAGCAGCTCCGACTCGGACAGATTTTACAATGAGCAGTTCTTC.